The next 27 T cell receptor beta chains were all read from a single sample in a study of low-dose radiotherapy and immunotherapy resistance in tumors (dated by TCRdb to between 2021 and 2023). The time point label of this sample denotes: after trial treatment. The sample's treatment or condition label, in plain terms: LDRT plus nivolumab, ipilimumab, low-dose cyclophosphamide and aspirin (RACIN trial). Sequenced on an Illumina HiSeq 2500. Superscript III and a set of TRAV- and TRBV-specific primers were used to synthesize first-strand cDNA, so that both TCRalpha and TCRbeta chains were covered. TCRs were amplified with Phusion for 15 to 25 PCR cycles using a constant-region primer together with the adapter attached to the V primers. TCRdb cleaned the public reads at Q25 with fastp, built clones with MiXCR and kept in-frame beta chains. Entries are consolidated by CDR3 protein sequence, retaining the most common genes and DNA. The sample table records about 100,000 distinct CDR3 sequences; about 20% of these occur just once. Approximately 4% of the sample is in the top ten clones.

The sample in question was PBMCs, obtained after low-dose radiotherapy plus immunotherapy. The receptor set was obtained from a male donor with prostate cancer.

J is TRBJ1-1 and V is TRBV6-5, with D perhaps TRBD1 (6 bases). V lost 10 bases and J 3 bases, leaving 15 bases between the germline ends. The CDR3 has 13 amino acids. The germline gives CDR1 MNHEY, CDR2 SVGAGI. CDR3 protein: CATFRRGDTEAFF. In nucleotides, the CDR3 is TGTGCCACCTTTAGAAGGGGGGACACTGAAGCTTTCTTT.

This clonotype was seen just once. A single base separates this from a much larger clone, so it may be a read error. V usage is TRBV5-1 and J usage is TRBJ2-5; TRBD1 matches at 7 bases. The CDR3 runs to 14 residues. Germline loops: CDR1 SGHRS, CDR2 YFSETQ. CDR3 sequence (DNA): TGCGCCTGCAGCGTGGACAGGCCGCAAGAGACCCAGTACTTC. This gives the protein CACSVDRPQETQYF.

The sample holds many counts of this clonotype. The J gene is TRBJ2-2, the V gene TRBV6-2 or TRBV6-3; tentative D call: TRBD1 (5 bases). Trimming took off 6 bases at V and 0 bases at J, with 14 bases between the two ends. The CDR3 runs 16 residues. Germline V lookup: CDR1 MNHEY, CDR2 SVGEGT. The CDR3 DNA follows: TGTGCCAGCAGGACTCTGCTAGGGGCGAACACCGGGGAGCTGTTTTTT. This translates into CASRTLLGANTGELFF.

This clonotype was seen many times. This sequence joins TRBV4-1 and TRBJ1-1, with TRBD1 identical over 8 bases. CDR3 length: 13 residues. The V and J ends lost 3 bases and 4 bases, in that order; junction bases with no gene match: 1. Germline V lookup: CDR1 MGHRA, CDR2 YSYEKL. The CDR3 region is CASSQTGVTEAFF. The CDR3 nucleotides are TGCGCCAGCAGCCAGACAGGGGTCACTGAAGCTTTCTTT.

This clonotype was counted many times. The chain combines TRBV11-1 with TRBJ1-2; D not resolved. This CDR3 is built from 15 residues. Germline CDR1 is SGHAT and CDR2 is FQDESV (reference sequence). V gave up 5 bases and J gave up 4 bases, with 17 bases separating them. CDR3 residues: CASSPRVGVTYGYTF. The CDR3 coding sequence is TGTGCCAGCAGCCCCCGGGTCGGGGTCACCTATGGCTACACCTTC.

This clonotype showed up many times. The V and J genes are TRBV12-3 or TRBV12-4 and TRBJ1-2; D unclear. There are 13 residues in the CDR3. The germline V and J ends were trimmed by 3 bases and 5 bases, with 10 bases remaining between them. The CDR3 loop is CASSLSQPYGYTF. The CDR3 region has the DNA TGTGCCAGCAGTTTGTCCCAGCCGTATGGCTACACCTTC.

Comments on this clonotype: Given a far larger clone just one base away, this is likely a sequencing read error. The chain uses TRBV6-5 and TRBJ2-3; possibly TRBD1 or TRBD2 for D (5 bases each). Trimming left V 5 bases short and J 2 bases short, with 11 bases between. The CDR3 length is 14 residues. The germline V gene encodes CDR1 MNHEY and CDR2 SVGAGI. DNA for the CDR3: TGTGCCAGCAGTGCCAGGGAGTTCACAGATACGCAGTATTTT. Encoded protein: CASSAREFTDTQYF.

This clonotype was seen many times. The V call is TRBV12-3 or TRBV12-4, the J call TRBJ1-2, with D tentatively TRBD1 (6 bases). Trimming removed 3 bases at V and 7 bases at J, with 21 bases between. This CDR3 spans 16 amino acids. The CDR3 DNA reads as TGTGCCAGCAGTTTTTATCTCCCCTACAGGGTTCCTGGCTACACCTTC. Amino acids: CASSFYLPYRVPGYTF.

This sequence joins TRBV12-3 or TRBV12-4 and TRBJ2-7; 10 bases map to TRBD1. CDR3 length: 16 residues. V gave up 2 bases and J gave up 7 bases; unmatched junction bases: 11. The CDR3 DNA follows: TGTGCCAGCAGTTTACCGGGACAGGGGCGCAGAAGAGAGCAGTACTTC. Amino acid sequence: CASSLPGQGRRREQYF.

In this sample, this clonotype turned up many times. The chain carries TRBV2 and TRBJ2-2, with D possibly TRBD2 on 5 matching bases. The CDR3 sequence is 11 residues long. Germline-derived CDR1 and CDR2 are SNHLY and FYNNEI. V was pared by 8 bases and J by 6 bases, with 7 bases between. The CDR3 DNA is TGTGCCAGCGCGCGGGCCGGGGAGCTGTTTTTT. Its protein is CASARAGELFF.

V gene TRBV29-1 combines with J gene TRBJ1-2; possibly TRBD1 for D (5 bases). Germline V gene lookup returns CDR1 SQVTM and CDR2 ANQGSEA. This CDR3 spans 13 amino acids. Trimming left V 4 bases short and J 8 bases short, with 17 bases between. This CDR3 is CSVVWGRPGGYTF. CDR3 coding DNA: TGCAGCGTTGTTTGGGGCAGGCCGGGCGGCTACACCTTC.

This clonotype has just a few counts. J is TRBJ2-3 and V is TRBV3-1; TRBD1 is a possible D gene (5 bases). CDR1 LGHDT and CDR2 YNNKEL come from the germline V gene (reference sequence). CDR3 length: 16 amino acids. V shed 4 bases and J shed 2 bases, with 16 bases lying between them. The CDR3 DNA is TGTGCCAGCAGCCCAAACAGGCTTTCTGTCACAGATACGCAGTATTTT. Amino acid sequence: CASSPNRLSVTDTQYF.

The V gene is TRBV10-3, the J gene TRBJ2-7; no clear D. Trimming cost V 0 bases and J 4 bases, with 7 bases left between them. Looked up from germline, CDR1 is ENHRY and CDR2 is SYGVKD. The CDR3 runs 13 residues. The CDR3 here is CAISESTSYEQYF. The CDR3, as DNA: TGTGCCATCAGTGAGTCGACTTCATACGAGCAGTACTTC.

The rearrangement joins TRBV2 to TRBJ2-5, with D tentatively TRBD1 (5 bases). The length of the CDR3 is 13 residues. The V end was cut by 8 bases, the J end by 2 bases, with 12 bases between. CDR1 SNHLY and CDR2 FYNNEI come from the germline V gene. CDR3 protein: CASHRSNQETQYF. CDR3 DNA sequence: TGTGCCAGCCACAGGAGTAATCAAGAGACCCAGTACTTC.

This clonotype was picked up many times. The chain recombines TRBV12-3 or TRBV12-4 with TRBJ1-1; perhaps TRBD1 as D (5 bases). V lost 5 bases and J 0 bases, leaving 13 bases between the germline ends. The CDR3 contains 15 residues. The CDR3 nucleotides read TGTGCCAGCAGTCCTACCTGGGGCATGAACACTGAAGCTTTCTTT. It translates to CASSPTWGMNTEAFF.

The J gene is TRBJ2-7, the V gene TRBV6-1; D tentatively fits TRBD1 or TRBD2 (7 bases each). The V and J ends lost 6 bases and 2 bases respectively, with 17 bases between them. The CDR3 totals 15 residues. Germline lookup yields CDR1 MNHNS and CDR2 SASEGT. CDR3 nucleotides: TGTGCCAGCAGCACTCAGGGGGGGTTAACCTACGAGCAGTACTTC. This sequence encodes CASSTQGGLTYEQYF.

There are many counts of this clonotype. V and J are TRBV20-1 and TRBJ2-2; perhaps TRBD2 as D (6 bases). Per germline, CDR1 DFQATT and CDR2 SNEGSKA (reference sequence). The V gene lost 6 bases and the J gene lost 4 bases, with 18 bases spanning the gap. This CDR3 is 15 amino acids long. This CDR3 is CSAGLSGRTTGELFF. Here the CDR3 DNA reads TGCAGTGCGGGCCTTAGCGGTAGGACCACCGGGGAGCTGTTTTTT.

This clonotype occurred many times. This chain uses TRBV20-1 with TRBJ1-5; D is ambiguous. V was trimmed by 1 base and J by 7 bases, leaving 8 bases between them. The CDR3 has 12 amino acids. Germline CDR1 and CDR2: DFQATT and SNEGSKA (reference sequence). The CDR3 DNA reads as TGCAGTGCTAGAGCTGGCGGCCAGCCCCAGCATTTT. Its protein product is CSARAGGQPQHF.

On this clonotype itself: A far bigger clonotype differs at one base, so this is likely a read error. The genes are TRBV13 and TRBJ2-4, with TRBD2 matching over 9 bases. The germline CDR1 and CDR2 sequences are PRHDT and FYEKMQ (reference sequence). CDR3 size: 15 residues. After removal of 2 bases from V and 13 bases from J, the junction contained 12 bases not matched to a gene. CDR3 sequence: CASSLQAGGNNEQYF. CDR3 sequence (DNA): TGTGCCAGCAGCTTACAAGCGGGGGGCAACAATGAGCAGTACTTC. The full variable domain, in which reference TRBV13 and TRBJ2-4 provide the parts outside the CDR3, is AAGVIQSPRHLIKEKRETATLKCYPIPRHDTVYWYQQGPGQDPQFLISFYEKMQSDKGSIPDRFSAQQFSDYHSELNMSSLELGDSALYFCASSLQAGGNNEQYFGAGTRLSVL.

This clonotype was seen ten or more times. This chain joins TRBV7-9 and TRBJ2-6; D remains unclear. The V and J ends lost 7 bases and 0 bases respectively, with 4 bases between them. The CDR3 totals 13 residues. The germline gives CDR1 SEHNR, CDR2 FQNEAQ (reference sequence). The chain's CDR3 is CASTPSGANVLTF. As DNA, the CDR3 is TGTGCCAGCACACCCTCTGGGGCCAACGTCCTGACTTTC.

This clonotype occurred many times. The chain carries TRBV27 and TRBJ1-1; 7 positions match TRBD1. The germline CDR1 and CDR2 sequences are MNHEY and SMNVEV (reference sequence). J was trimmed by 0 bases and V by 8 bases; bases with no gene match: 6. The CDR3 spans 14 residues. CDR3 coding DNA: TGTGCCAGCTGGGACAGCCAAATGAACACTGAAGCTTTCTTT. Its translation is CASWDSQMNTEAFF.

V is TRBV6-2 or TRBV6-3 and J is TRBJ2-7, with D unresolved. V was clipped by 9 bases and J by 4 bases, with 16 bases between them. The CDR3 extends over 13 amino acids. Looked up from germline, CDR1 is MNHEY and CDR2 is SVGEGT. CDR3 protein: CASRTPHGYEQYF. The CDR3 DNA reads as TGTGCCAGTAGAACCCCCCATGGGTACGAGCAGTACTTC.

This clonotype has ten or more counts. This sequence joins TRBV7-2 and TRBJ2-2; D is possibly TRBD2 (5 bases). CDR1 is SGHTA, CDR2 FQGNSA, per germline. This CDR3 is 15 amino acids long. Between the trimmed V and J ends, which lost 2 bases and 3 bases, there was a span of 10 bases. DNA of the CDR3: TGTGCCAGCAGCTTACGGGAAACCTACACCGGGGAGCTGTTTTTT. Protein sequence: CASSLRETYTGELFF.

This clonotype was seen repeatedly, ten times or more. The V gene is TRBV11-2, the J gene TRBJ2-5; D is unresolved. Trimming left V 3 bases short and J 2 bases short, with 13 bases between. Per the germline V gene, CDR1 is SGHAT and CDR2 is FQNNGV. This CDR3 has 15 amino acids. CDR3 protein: CASSLKLWSQETQYF. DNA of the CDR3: TGTGCCAGCAGCTTGAAGCTCTGGTCACAAGAGACCCAGTACTTC.

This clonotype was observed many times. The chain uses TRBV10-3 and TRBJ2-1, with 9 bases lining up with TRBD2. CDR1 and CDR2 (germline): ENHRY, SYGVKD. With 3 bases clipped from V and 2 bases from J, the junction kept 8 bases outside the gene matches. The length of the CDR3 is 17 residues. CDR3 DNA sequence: TGTGCCATCAGTGATCGTGTCGCGGGGGGGGCCTACAATGAGCAGTTCTTC. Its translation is CAISDRVAGGAYNEQFF.

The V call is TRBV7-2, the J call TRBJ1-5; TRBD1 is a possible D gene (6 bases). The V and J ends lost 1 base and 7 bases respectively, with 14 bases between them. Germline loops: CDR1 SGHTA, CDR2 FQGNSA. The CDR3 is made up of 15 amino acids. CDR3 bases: TGTGCCAGCAGCTTAGATCAGGGGAGTAACCAGCCCCAGCATTTT. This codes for CASSLDQGSNQPQHF.

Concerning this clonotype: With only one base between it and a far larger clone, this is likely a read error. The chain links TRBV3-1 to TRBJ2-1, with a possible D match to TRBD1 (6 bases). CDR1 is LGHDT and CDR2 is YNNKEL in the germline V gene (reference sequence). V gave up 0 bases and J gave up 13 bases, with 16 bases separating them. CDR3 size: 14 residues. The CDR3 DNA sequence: TGTGCCAGCAGCCAAGAGGGGGCCCAAGAGACCCAGTTCTTC. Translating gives CASSQEGAQETQFF.